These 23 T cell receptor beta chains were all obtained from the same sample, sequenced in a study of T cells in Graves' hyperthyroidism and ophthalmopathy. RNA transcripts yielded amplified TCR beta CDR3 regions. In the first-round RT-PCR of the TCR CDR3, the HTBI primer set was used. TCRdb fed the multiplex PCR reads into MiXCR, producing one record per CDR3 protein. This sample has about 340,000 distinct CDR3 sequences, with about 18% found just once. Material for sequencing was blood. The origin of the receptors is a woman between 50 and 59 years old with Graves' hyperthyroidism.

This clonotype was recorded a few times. CDR3 amino acids: CASSRREGRNEQFF. The CDR3 DNA sequence: TGTGCCAGCTCTCGGCGGGAGGGCCGGAATGAGCAGTTCTTC. J is TRBJ2-1 and V is TRBV18; TRBD2 matches 9 bases. V trimming: 6 bases; J trimming: 7 bases; junction bases outside the gene matches: 7. CDR1 and CDR2 (germline): KGHSH, LQKENI. The CDR3 covers 14 residues.

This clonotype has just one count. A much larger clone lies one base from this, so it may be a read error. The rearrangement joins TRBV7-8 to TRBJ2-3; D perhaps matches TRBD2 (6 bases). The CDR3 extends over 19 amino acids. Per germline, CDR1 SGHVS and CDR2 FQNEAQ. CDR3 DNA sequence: TGTGCCAGCAGCCCCTACCCTAGCGACGACGGAGATAGCACAGATGCGCAGTATTTT. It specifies CASSPYPSDDGDSTDAQYF.

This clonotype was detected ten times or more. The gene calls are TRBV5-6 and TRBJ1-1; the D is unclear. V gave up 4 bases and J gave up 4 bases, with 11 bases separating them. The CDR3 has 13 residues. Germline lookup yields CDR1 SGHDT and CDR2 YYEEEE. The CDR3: CASSGIHGTEAFF. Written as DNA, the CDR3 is TGTGCCAGCAGCGGAATACACGGCACTGAAGCTTTCTTT.

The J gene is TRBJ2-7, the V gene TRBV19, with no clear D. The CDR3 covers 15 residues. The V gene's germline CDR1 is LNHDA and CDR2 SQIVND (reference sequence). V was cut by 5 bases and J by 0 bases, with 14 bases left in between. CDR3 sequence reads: CASSPFVTASYEQYF. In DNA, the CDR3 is TGTGCCAGTAGTCCTTTTGTGACGGCCTCCTACGAGCAGTACTTC.

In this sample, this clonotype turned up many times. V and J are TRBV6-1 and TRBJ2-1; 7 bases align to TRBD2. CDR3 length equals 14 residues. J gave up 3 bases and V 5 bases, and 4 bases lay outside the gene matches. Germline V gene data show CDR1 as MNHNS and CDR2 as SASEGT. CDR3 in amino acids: CASSPGRDYNEQFF. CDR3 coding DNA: TGTGCCAGCAGTCCGGGGAGGGACTACAATGAGCAGTTCTTC.

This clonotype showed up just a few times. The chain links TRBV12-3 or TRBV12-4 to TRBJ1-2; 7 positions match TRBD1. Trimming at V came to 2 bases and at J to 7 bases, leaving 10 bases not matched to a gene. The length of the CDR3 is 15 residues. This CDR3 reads CASSLRNRGKVGYTF. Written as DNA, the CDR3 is TGTGCCAGCAGTTTACGGAACAGGGGTAAGGTTGGCTACACCTTC.

The CDR3 is CASSLWQGGSPLHF. For the CDR3, the DNA is TGTGCCAGCAGCTTATGGCAGGGGGGCTCACCCCTCCACTTT. The J gene is TRBJ1-6, the V gene TRBV7-2; 7 nucleotides line up with TRBD1. The CDR3 extends over 14 amino acids. The V gene's germline CDR1 is SGHTA and CDR2 FQGNSA. Unmatched junction bases numbered 5, after V lost 2 bases and J lost 10 bases.

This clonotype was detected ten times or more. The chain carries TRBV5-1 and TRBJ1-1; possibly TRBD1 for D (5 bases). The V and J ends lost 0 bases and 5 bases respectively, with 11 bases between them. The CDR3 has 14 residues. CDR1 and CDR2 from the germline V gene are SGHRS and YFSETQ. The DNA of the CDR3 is TGCGCCAGCAGCTTGGGAGGGGATTTGACTGAAGCTTTCTTT. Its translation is CASSLGGDLTEAFF.

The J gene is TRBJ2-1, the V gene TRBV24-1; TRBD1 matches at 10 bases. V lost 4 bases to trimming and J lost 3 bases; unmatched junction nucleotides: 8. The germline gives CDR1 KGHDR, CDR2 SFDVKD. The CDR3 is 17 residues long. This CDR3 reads CATSDTTGTGDYNEQFF. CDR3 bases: TGTGCCACCAGTGACACAACCGGGACAGGGGACTACAATGAGCAGTTCTTC.

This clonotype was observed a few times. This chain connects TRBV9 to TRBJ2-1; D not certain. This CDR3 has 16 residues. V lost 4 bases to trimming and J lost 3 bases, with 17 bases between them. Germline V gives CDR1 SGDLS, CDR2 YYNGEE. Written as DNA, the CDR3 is TGTGCCAGCAGCCCCAGCTTGGCCCTTGACTACAATGAGCAGTTCTTC. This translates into CASSPSLALDYNEQFF.

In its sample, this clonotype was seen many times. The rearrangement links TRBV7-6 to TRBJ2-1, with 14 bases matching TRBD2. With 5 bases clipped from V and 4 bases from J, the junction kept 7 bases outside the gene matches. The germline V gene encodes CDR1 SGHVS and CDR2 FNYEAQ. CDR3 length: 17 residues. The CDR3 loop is CASSPAGTSGSYNEQFF. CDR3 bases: TGTGCCAGCAGCCCAGCTGGGACTAGCGGGAGTTACAATGAGCAGTTCTTC.

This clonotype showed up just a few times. CDR3 sequence: CASSSGQGPGYGYTF. CDR3 DNA: TGTGCCAGCAGCTCGGGACAGGGGCCGGGCTATGGCTACACCTTC. This sequence joins TRBV7-2 and TRBJ1-2, with 10 positions matching TRBD1. The CDR3 sequence is 15 residues long. Germline CDR1 is SGHTA and CDR2 is FQGNSA. The J segment lost 4 bases and the V segment lost 4 bases, leaving 6 bases of the junction unmatched.

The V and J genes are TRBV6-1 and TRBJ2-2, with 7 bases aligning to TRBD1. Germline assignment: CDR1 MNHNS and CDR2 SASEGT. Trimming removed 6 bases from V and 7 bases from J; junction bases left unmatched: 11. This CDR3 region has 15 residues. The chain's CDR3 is CASSLAQGSIGELFF. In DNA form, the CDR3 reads TGTGCCAGCAGCCTCGCACAGGGGTCGATCGGGGAGCTGTTTTTT.

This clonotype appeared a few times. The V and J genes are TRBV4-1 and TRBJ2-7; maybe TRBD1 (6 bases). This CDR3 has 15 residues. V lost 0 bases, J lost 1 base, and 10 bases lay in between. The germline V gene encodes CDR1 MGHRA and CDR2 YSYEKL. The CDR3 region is CASSQEGHPSYEQYF. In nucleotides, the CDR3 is TGCGCCAGCAGCCAAGAGGGACACCCTTCCTACGAGCAGTACTTC.

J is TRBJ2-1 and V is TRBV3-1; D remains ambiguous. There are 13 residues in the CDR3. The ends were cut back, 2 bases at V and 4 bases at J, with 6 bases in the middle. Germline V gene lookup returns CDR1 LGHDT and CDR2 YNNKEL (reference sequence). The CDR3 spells CASSQYGYNEQFF. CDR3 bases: TGTGCCAGCAGCCAATACGGTTACAATGAGCAGTTCTTC.

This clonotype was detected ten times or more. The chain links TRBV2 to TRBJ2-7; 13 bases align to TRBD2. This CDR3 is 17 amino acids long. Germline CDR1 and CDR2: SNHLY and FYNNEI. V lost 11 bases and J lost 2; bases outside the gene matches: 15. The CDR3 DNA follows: TGTGCCGTCCTTAGACTAGCGGGAGGTCAATCTGCCTACGAGCAGTACTTC. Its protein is CAVLRLAGGQSAYEQYF. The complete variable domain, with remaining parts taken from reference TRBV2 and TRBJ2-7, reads EPEVTQTPSHQVTQMGQEVILRCVPISNHLYFYWYRQILGQKVEFLVSFYNNEISEKSEIFDDQFSVERPDGSNFTLKIRSTKLEDSAMYFCAVLRLAGGQSAYEQYFGPGTRLTVT.

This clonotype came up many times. In DNA form, the CDR3 reads TGTGCCAGCAGTCCCGACCATTACTATGGCTACACCTTC. Its translation: CASSPDHYYGYTF. The chain joins TRBV12-3 or TRBV12-4 to TRBJ1-2, with D unresolved. V lost 5 bases, J lost 3 bases, and 10 bases lay in between. This CDR3 is 13 amino acids long.

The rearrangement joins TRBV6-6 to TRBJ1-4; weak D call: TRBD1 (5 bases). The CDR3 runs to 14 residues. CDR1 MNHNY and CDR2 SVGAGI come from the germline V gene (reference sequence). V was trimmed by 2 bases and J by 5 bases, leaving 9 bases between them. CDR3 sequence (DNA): TGTGCCAGCAGTTACGGGACGGAGAATGAAAAACTGTTTTTT. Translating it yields CASSYGTENEKLFF.

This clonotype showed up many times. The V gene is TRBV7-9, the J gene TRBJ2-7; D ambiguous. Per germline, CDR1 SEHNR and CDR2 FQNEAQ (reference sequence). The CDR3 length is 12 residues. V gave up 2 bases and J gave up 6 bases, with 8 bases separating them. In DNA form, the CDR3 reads TGTGCCAGCAGCTTATCGGGCAGCGAGCAGTACTTC. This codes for CASSLSGSEQYF.

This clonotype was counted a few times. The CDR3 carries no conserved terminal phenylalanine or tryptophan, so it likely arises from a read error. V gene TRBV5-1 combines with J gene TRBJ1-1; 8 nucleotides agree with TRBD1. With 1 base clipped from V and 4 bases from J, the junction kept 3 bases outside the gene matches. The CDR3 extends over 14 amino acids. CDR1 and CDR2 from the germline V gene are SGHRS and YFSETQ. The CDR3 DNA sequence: TGCGCCAGCAGCTTGCTGGGGACAGGCACTGAAGCTTTCCTT. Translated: CASSLLGTGTEAFL.

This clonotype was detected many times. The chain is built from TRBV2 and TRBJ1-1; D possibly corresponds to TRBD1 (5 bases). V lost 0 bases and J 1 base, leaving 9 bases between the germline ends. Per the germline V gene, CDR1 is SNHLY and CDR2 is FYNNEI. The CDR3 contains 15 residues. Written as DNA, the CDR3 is TGTGCCAGCAGTGAAGCGCGGCAGGGGAACACTGAAGCTTTCTTT. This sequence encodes CASSEARQGNTEAFF.

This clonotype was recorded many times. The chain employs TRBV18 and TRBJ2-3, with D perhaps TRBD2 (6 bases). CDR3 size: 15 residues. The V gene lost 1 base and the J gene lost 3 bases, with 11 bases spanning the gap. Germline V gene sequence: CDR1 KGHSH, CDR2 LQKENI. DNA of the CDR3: TGTGCCAGCTCACCACGGAGGGCGGAGACAGATACGCAGTATTTT. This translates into CASSPRRAETDTQYF.

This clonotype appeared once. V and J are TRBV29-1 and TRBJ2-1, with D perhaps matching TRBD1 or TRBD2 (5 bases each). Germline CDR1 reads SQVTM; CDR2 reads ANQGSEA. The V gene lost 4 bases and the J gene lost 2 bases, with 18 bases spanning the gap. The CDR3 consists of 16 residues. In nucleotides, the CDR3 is TGCAGCGTTGTATCAGGGCAGGGAGTCCCCTACAATGAGCAGTTCTTC. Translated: CSVVSGQGVPYNEQFF.